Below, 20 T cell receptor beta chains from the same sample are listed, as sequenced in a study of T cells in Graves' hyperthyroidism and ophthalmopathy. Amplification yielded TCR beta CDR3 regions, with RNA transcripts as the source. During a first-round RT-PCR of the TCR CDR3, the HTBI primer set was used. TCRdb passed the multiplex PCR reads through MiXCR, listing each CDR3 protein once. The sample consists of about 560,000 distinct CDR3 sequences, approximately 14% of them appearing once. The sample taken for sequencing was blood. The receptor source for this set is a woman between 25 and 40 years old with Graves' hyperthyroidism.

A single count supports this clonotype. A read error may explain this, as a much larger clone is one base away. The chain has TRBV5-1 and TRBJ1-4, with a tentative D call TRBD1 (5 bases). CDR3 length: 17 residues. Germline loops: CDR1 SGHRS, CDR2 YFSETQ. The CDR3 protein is CASSWDGRHATNEELFF. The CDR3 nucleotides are TGCGCCAGCAGCTGGGACGGCCGGCATGCAACTAATGAAGAACTGTTTTTT. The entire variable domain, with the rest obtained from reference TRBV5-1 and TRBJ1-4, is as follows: KAGVTQTPRYLIKTRGQQVTLSCSPISGHRSVSWYQQTPGQGLQFLFEYFSETQRNKGNFPGRFSGRQFSNSRSEMNVSTLELGDSALYLCASSWDGRHATNEELFFGSGTQLSVL.

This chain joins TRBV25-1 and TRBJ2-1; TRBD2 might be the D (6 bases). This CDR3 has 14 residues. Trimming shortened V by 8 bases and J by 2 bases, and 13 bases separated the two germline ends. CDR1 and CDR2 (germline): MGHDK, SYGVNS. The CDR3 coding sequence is TGTGCCAGCGCCCCGGAGGGCCCCTACAATGAGCAGTTCTTC. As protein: CASAPEGPYNEQFF.

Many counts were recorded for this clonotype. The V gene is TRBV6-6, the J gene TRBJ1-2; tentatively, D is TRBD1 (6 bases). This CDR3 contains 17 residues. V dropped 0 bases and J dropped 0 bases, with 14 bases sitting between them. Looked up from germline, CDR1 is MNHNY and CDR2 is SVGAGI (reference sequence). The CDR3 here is CASSYSRDTSSNYGYTF. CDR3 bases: TGTGCCAGCAGTTACTCTCGGGACACAAGTTCTAACTATGGCTACACCTTC.

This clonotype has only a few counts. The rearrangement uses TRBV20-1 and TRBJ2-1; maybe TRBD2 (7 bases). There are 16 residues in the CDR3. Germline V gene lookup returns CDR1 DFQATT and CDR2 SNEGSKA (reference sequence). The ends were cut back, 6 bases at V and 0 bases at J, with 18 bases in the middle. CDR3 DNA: TGCAGTGCCATGGGGGCTAGCGGAAGCTCCTACAATGAGCAGTTCTTC. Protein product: CSAMGASGSSYNEQFF.

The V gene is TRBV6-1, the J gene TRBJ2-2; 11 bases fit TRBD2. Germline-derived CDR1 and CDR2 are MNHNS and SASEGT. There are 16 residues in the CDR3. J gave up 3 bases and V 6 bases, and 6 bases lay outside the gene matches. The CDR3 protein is CASSTGTSGYTGELFF. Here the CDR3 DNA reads TGTGCCAGCAGCACTGGGACTAGCGGTTACACCGGGGAGCTGTTTTTT.

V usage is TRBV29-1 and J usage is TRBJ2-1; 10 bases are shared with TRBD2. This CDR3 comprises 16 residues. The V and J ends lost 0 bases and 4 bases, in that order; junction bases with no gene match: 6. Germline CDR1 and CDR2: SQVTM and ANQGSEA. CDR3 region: CSVEDPPSGSYNEQFF. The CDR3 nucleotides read TGCAGCGTTGAAGATCCCCCTAGCGGGAGTTACAATGAGCAGTTCTTC.

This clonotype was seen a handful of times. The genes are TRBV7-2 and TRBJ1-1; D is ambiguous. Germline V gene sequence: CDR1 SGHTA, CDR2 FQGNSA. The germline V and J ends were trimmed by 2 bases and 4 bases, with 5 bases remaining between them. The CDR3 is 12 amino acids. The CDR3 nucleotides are TGTGCCAGCAGCTTAACGCCCACTGAAGCTTTCTTT. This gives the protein CASSLTPTEAFF.

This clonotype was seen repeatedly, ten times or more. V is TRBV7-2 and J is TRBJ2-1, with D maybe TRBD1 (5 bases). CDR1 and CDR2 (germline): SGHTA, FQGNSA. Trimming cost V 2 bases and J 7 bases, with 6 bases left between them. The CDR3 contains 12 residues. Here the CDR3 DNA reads TGTGCCAGCAGCTTATACAGGAATGAGCAGTTCTTC. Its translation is CASSLYRNEQFF.

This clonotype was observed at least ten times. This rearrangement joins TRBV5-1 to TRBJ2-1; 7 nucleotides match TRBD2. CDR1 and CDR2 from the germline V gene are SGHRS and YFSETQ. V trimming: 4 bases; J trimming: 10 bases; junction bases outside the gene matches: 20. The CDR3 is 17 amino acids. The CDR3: CASSVLTGTGGLDEQFF. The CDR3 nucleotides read TGCGCCAGCAGCGTACTAACCGGGACGGGGGGATTGGACGAGCAGTTCTTC.

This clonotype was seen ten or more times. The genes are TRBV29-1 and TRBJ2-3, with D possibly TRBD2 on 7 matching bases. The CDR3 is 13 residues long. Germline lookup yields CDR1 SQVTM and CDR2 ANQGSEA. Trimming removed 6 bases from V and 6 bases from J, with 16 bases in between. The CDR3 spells CSVRVRGADTQYF. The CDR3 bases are TGCAGCGTCCGAGTCCGGGGGGCGGATACGCAGTATTTT.

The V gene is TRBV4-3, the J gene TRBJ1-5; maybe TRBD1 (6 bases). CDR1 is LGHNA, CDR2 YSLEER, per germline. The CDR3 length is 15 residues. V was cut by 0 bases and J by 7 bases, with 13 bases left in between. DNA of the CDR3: TGCGCCAGCAGCCAAGAAGCAGGGAGGGGGCAGCCCCAGCATTTT. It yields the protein CASSQEAGRGQPQHF.

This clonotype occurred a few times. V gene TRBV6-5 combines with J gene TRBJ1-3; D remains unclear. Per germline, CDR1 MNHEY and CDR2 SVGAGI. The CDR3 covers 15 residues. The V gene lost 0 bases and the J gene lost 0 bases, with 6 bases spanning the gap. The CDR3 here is CASSYSQVSGNTIYF. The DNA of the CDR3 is TGTGCCAGCAGTTACTCGCAAGTCTCTGGAAACACCATATATTTT.

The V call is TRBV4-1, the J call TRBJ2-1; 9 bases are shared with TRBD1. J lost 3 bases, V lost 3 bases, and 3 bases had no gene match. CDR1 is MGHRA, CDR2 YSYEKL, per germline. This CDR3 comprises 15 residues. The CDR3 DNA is TGCGCCAGCAGCCAGCGGGACAGGGACTACAATGAGCAGTTCTTC. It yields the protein CASSQRDRDYNEQFF.

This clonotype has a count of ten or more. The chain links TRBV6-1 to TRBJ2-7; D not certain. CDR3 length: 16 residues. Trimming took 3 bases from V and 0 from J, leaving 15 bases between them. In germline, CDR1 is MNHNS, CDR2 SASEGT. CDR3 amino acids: CASSDAMGTYSYEQYF. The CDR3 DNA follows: TGTGCCAGCAGTGATGCTATGGGCACCTACTCCTACGAGCAGTACTTC.

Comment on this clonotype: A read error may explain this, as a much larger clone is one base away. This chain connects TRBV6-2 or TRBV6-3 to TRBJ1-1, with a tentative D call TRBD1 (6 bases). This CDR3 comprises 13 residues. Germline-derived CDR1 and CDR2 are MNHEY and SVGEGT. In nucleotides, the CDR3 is TGTTCCAGCGATTCAGGGGTGGACACTGAAGCTTTCTTT. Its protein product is CSSDSGVDTEAFF.

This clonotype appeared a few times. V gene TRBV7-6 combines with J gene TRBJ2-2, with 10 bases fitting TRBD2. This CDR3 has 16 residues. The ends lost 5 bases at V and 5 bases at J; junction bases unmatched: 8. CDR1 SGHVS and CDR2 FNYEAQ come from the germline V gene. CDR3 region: CASSHASGRDTGELFF. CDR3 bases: TGTGCCAGCAGCCATGCTAGCGGGAGAGATACCGGGGAGCTGTTTTTT.

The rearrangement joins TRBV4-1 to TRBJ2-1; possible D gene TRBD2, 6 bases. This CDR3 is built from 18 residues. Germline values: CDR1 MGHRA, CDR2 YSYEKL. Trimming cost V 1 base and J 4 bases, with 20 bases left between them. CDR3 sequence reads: CASSQVDQVGGEYNEQFF. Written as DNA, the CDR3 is TGCGCCAGCAGCCAAGTGGATCAAGTGGGAGGAGAGTACAATGAGCAGTTCTTC.

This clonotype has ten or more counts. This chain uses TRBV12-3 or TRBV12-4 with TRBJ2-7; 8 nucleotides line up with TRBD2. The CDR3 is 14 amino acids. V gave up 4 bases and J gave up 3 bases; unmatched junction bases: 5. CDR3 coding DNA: TGTGCCAGCAGTTGGGTAAGCGGGAGCTACGAGCAGTACTTC. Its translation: CASSWVSGSYEQYF.

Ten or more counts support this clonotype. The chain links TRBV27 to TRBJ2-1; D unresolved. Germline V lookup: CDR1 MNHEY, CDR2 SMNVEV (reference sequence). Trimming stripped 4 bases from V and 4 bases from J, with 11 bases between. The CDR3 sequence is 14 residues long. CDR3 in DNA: TGTGCCAGCAGTTCTCTGGAGACGTACAATGAGCAGTTCTTC. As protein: CASSSLETYNEQFF.

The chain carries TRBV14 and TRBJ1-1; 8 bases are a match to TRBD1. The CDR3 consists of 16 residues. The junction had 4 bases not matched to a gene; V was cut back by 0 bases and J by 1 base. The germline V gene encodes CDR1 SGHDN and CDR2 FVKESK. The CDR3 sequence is CASSQEGTGSNTEAFF. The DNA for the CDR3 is TGTGCCAGCAGCCAAGAGGGGACAGGCTCGAACACTGAAGCTTTCTTT.